The rows below give T cell receptor beta chains drawn from one sample of a study of CXCR3-negative and CXCR3-positive naive CD8 T cells. No DNA is given; TCRdb re-called the 5' RACE reads and lists each CDR3 protein once. Found here are about 82,000 distinct CDR3 sequences; the top ten clones hold less than 1.1%. Sequencing was performed on naive CXCR3- CD8+ T cells from blood. Receptors were obtained from a human donor in good health. Some clones in this sample may be carry-over from other donors' samples. Both conserved end residues are part of each CDR3.

v_call,j_call,cdr3_aa
TRBV5-6,TRBJ2-1,CASSLIGTSGEPSDYNEQFF
TRBV6-5,TRBJ2-7,CASRGGLSYEQYF
TRBV20-1,TRBJ2-1,CSATGTRAYNEQFF
TRBV5-1,TRBJ2-5,CASSLGAYLPLRVIETQYF
TRBV29-1,TRBJ2-5,CSVEVAGEEQETQYF
TRBV19,TRBJ1-5,CASSIHPRQFYSNQPQHF
TRBV29-1,TRBJ2-3,CSVEDSSFTDTQYF
TRBV29-1,TRBJ2-5,CSVVGAGAGGETQYF
TRBV5-6,TRBJ2-3,CASSLPKGDTQYF
TRBV25-1,TRBJ2-2,CASRWGYTGELFF
TRBV28,TRBJ1-4,CASSPRDRATNEKLFF
TRBV12-3/TRBV12-4,TRBJ2-7,CASRGDRGNEQYF
TRBV7-9,TRBJ1-1,CASSTTRTYRGLNTEAFF
TRBV28,TRBJ1-6,CASSQGQPYNSPLHF
TRBV6-5,TRBJ2-7,CATRPGTASYEQYF
TRBV9,TRBJ1-2,CASGLPGGWRGYTF
TRBV13,TRBJ2-1,CASSTGTSGSYNEQFF
TRBV11-2,TRBJ1-1,CASSLGTGGSDTEAFF
TRBV7-9,TRBJ2-2,CVLDTLTGELFF
TRBV10-3,TRBJ2-1,CAITREGERAVSSYNEQFF
TRBV12-3/TRBV12-4,TRBJ1-1,CASTDKGAANAEAFF
TRBV7-9,TRBJ2-1,CASSTRQGQSSYNEQFF
TRBV7-9,TRBJ1-1,CASSPGPGVQRNTEAFF
TRBV15,TRBJ2-2,CATSRRRENTGELFF
TRBV30,TRBJ2-1,CAWSEVIGDSYNEQFF
TRBV6-2/TRBV6-3,TRBJ2-3,CASSYAAGGPYF
TRBV29-1,TRBJ2-1,CSVDLQGARHNEQFF
TRBV12-3/TRBV12-4,TRBJ2-1,CASSPNKAGNEQFF